Listed below are T cell receptor beta chains from one sample, sequenced in a study of T-cell memory formation after mild COVID-19. Each CDR3 protein gets one entry after TCRdb re-called the 5' RACE reads with MiXCR. This sample has 500,000 to 650,000 distinct CDR3 sequences; roughly 21% occur once, and the top ten carry around 7.7%. The sample comprised PBMCs or a T cell subset sorted from them (not recorded which). These receptors were collected from an adult woman who had mild COVID-19 (a few samples of this study predate the infection). Cell type and time point are not known. Both conserved end residues are part of each CDR3. D genes are given only for firm matches. The size of a clone is reported for some rows only, either as once, few or many, or as a class for expanded clones.

d_call,j_call,v_call,clone_size,cdr3_length,cdr3_nt,cdr3_aa
TRBD1,TRBJ1-1,TRBV27,.,13,TGTGCCAGCAGCCCGGGACAGGTCGTGGGAGCTTTCTTT,CASSPGQVVGAFF
.,TRBJ2-1,TRBV15,.,15,TGTGCCACCAGCAGTAAGCTCTGGTTTGTCAATGAGCAGTTCTTC,CATSSKLWFVNEQFF
.,TRBJ1-4,TRBV6-6,.,14,TGTGCCAGCAGTACCTACGAGTTTAATGAAAAACTGTTTTTT,CASSTYEFNEKLFF
.,TRBJ2-1,TRBV27,.,11,TGTGCCAGTGGGCCCTACAATGAGCAGTTCTTC,CASGPYNEQFF
.,TRBJ2-7,TRBV5-5,.,14,TGTGCCAGCAGCTTGAAGGGGATTCCTAACGAGCAGTACTTC,CASSLKGIPNEQYF
.,TRBJ2-5,TRBV7-9,few,13,TGTGCCAGCAGTCCGGGCCCCACAGAGACCCAGTACTTC,CASSPGPTETQYF
.,TRBJ1-5,TRBV5-5,.,13,TGTGCCAGCAGCTTGGAAGTGTATCAGCCCCAGCATTTT,CASSLEVYQPQHF
TRBD2,TRBJ2-3,TRBV5-1,.,18,TGCGCCAGCAGCTTGGAGTGGGCTAGCGGGGTGGGCACAGATACGCAGTATTTT,CASSLEWASGVGTDTQYF
.,TRBJ2-3,TRBV5-1,.,14,TGCGCCAGCAGCTTGGACAAGGGAACAGATACGCAGTATTTT,CASSLDKGTDTQYF
.,TRBJ1-5,TRBV12-3/TRBV12-4,.,13,TGTGCCAGCAGTTTGGAACTATATCAGCCCCAGCATTTT,CASSLELYQPQHF
TRBD2,TRBJ2-2,TRBV29-1,.,15,TGCAGCGTTGATACTAGCGGGACGAACACCGGGGAGCTGTTTTTT,CSVDTSGTNTGELFF
.,TRBJ1-3,TRBV7-2,many,15,TGTGCCAGCAGCCCACGGACAACTTCTGGAAACACCATATATTTT,CASSPRTTSGNTIYF
TRBD1,TRBJ1-1,TRBV30,once,13,TGTGCCTGGAGTGTACTGGACAGGGGTGAAGCTTTCTTT,CAWSVLDRGEAFF
.,TRBJ1-4,TRBV30,once,13,TGTGCCTGGGGCAACGGTCGTGAAGAAAAACTGTTTTTT,CAWGNGREEKLFF
.,TRBJ2-2,TRBV3-1,.,16,TGTGCCAGCAGCCAAGAGGGGTGGACCTACCCCAGGGAGCTGTTTTTT,CASSQEGWTYPRELFF
.,TRBJ2-2,TRBV19,.,15,TGTGCCAGTACAACAGGGCACGACGTTCCCGGGGAGCTGTTTTTT,CASTTGHDVPGELFF
.,TRBJ2-5,TRBV7-2,few,14,TGTGCCAGCAGAGGAACCCCTAGCAAAGAGACCCAGTACTTC,CASRGTPSKETQYF
.,TRBJ2-1,TRBV5-1,few,14,TGCGCCAGCAGACCCACGGGGAAAGACAATGAGCAGTTCTTC,CASRPTGKDNEQFF
TRBD2,TRBJ2-2,TRBV5-1,once,17,TGCGCCAGCAGCCGATACCGGACTAGCGGGAACACCGGGGAGCTGTTTTTT,CASSRYRTSGNTGELFF
.,TRBJ2-3,TRBV7-9,.,16,TGTGCCAGCAGTCGTACCCAGGGCGAGAGCACAGATACGCAGTATTTT,CASSRTQGESTDTQYF
.,TRBJ2-2,TRBV29-1,once,14,TGCAGCGTTGTATCCAGGGGTAACACCGGGGAGCTGTTTTTT,CSVVSRGNTGELFF
.,TRBJ1-1,TRBV5-1,.,15,TGCGCCAGCACCTTCGACTCCGGAGGGAACACTGAAGCTTTCTTT,CASTFDSGGNTEAFF
.,TRBJ1-1,TRBV30,.,13,TGTGCCTGGAGGGACTGGAGGGATACTGAAGCTTTCTTT,CAWRDWRDTEAFF
TRBD2,TRBJ2-5,TRBV14,.,17,TGTGCCAGCAGCCAAGATTCTGGGCGGGGGGTCCAAGAGACCCAGTACTTC,CASSQDSGRGVQETQYF
TRBD1,TRBJ2-5,TRBV6-6,few,14,TGTGCCAGCAGGTATCCGGGACAGGTTGAGACCCAGTACTTC,CASRYPGQVETQYF
.,TRBJ2-7,TRBV5-6,few,14,TGTGCCAGCAGCTCGTGGGCGGGCTCCTACGAGCAGTACTTC,CASSSWAGSYEQYF
.,TRBJ2-7,TRBV7-2,many,14,TGTGCCAGCAGCTTCGTGACGGACTCCTACGAGCAGTACTTC,CASSFVTDSYEQYF
.,TRBJ2-7,TRBV24-1,.,11,TGTGCCACCAGTGATTCGGTGGAGCAGTACTTC,CATSDSVEQYF
.,TRBJ2-1,TRBV20-1,.,14,TGCAGTGCTAGTGGGCAGTTCGCCTACAATGAGCAGTTCTTC,CSASGQFAYNEQFF
TRBD2,TRBJ2-7,TRBV5-6,.,17,TGTGCCAGCAGCTTGAGACTAGCGGGAGTAGGGACCTACGAGCAGTACTTC,CASSLRLAGVGTYEQYF
.,TRBJ2-5,TRBV6-1,once,18,TGTGCCAGCAGTGTCTACGGGGGGGGGACAGGGCCTCAAGAGACCCAGTACTTC,CASSVYGGGTGPQETQYF
TRBD2,TRBJ2-5,TRBV4-3,once,18,TGCGCCAGCAGCCCCGGACTAGCGGGGGGGCCTCAGGAAGAGACCCAGTACTTC,CASSPGLAGGPQEETQYF
.,TRBJ2-2,TRBV2,.,13,TGTGCCAGCCGGGTTTCGAACACCGGGGAGCTGTTTTTT,CASRVSNTGELFF
.,TRBJ1-2,TRBV12-3/TRBV12-4,.,13,TGTGCCAGCAGTTTGGCGGGGCCATATGGCTACACCTTC,CASSLAGPYGYTF
.,TRBJ2-7,TRBV7-6,.,15,TGTGCCAGCAGCCCTATGTCCGGGAGACGCCTCGAGCAGTACTTC,CASSPMSGRRLEQYF
TRBD1,TRBJ1-1,TRBV7-3,.,16,TGTGCCAGCAGCCTAAGCCGACAGGGAATGGGCACTGAAGCTTTCTTT,CASSLSRQGMGTEAFF
TRBD1,TRBJ2-1,TRBV12-3/TRBV12-4,few,15,TGTGCCAGCAGTTTACATGACAGGGTGGACAATGAGCAGTTCTTC,CASSLHDRVDNEQFF
.,TRBJ2-1,TRBV4-3,few,15,TGCGCCAGCAGCCAAGATAATTCCGGGTACAATGAGCAGTTCTTC,CASSQDNSGYNEQFF
.,TRBJ1-3,TRBV14,.,19,TGTGCCAGCAGCTCCTACCCGGGACGGGAGAGAAACTCTGGAAACACCATATATTTT,CASSSYPGRERNSGNTIYF
.,TRBJ1-6,TRBV12-3/TRBV12-4,few,16,TGTGCCAGCAGTTTAGGTCGGCAGTTATATAATTCACCCCTCCACTTT,CASSLGRQLYNSPLHF
TRBD1,TRBJ2-3,TRBV4-3,.,16,TGCGCCAGCAGCCAGGAAAGAACAGGGGGAGTCGATACGCAGTATTTT,CASSQERTGGVDTQYF
TRBD2,TRBJ2-1,TRBV6-5,.,16,TGTGCCAGCAGTTCAACCGGGGGACTAGCTATCAATGAGCAGTTCTTC,CASSSTGGLAINEQFF
.,TRBJ2-5,TRBV7-9,few,14,TGTGCCAGCAGCTTAGTGACAGATAAGGAGACCCAGTACTTC,CASSLVTDKETQYF